Each of the 26 T cell receptor beta chains below was sequenced from the same sample in a study of T cell responses to AZD1222 COVID-19 vaccine. The protocol was immunoSEQ multiplex PCR, while the TCRdb copy is restricted to in-frame clones and leaves out a portion. The sample has some 99,000 clones; roughly 87% are singletons. Sequences were derived from peripheral blood, sampled on day 0 of AZD1222 vaccination. The receptors shown here come from an adult in good health.

This sequence joins TRBV3-1 (or the pseudogene TRBV3-2) and TRBJ2-1; 13 bases are shared with TRBD2. V shed 1 base, J shed 8 bases, and the junction held 5 bases outside the gene matches. CDR1 is LGHDT and CDR2 is YNNKEL in the germline V gene (reference sequence). This CDR3 has 16 residues. The CDR3 here is CASSQVAGLAGYEQFF. The CDR3 nucleotides are TGTGCCAGCAGCCAAGTCGCGGGACTAGCGGGATATGAGCAGTTCTTC.

V usage is TRBV4-3 and J usage is TRBJ2-7; D is possibly TRBD1 or TRBD2 (6 bases each). From germline, CDR1 is LGHNA and CDR2 YSLEER. CDR3 size: 16 residues. With 2 bases removed from V and 4 bases from J, the gap between germline ends came to 18 bases. CDR3 in DNA: TGCGCCAGCAGCCAATCCATCGGGGGCACTCTGTACGAGCAGTACTTC. This translates into CASSQSIGGTLYEQYF.

The chain uses TRBV6-5 and TRBJ1-2; the D gene is possibly TRBD1 (5 bases). This CDR3 has 12 amino acids. V was shortened by 6 bases and J by 6 bases, with 11 bases between the two germline ends. CDR1 is MNHEY, CDR2 SVGAGI, per germline. CDR3 DNA: TGTGCCAGCAGACAGGATTTCCATGGCTACACCTTC. This sequence encodes CASRQDFHGYTF.

The chain combines TRBV30 with TRBJ2-2, with no clear D. The V gene lost 3 bases and the J gene lost 6 bases, with 17 bases spanning the gap. The CDR3 consists of 15 residues. Germline V gene lookup returns CDR1 GTSNPN and CDR2 SVGIG (reference sequence). The DNA of the CDR3 is TGTGCCTGGAGCAGACTTGTTATGGGTCCCGGGGAGCTGTTTTTT. This encodes CAWSRLVMGPGELFF.

The chain joins TRBV30 to TRBJ1-1; D gene uncertain. Looked up from germline, CDR1 is GTSNPN and CDR2 is SVGIG (reference sequence). The CDR3 has 13 residues. V was cut by 3 bases and J by 5 bases, with 13 bases left in between. CDR3 in amino acids: CAWRGRAGTEAFF. The CDR3 bases are TGTGCCTGGAGGGGTAGGGCCGGGACTGAAGCTTTCTTT.

This clone was recorded once. This CDR3 is also generated by other DNA sequences in the sample. The chain has TRBV12-3 or TRBV12-4 and TRBJ1-3; D is uncertain. V gave up 3 bases and J gave up 0 bases, with 3 bases separating them. The CDR3 has 13 residues. CDR3 DNA sequence: TGTGCCAGCAGTTTTCTCTCTGGAAACACCATATATTTT. It specifies CASSFLSGNTIYF.

This clone was counted only a few times. This chain connects TRBV6-5 to TRBJ1-6; a possible D gene is TRBD1 (5 bases). CDR3 size: 13 residues. V was trimmed by 2 bases and J by 8 bases, leaving 7 bases between them. Per the germline V gene, CDR1 is MNHEY and CDR2 is SVGAGI. The chain's CDR3 is CASSYRDYSPLHF. CDR3 coding DNA: TGTGCCAGCAGTTACAGGGACTATTCACCCCTCCACTTT.

The rearrangement links TRBV7-2 to TRBJ1-5, with a possible D match to TRBD1 (5 bases). Germline V gene data show CDR1 as SGHTA and CDR2 as FQGNSA. The CDR3 is 16 residues long. Trimming took off 0 bases at V and 4 bases at J, with 13 bases between the two ends. In nucleotides, the CDR3 is TGTGCCAGCAGCTTAGCAGCGGGACTGCCGAATCAGCCCCAGCATTTT. Translating it yields CASSLAAGLPNQPQHF. The variable domain in full, with the rest retrieved from reference TRBV7-2 and TRBJ1-5, is GAGVSQSPSNKVTEKGKDVELRCDPISGHTALYWYRQSLGQGLEFLIYFQGNSAPDKSGLPSDRFSAERTGGSVSTLTIQRTQQEDSAVYLCASSLAAGLPNQPQHFGDGTRLSIL.

This CDR3 reads CASSPYRDSTDTQYF. The CDR3, as DNA: TGTGCCAGCAGCCCCTACCGCGATAGCACAGATACGCAGTATTTT. The chain recombines TRBV3-1 (or the pseudogene TRBV3-2) with TRBJ2-3; the D is unclear. The V end was cut by 4 bases, the J end by 0 bases, with 11 bases between. CDR1 LGHDT and CDR2 YNNKEL come from the germline V gene (reference sequence). The CDR3 length is 15 residues.

This clone came up a few times. V is TRBV23-1 and J is TRBJ1-1; 7 nucleotides align to TRBD1. TRBV23-1 qualifies as an ORF whose function is uncertain. This CDR3 region has 17 residues. The V and J ends lost 2 bases and 4 bases, in that order; junction bases with no gene match: 13. As DNA, the CDR3 is TGCGCCAGCAGTCAAAAGGGGCAGGGGGAAGGAGGCACTGAAGCTTTCTTT. Encoded protein: CASSQKGQGEGGTEAFF.

The rearrangement uses TRBV6-2 or TRBV6-3 and TRBJ1-1; 12 bases match TRBD1. The CDR3 is 14 amino acids. Losses at the gene ends were 5 bases for V and 11 bases for J; bases not matched to a gene: 9. Germline assignment: CDR1 MNHEY and CDR2 SVGEGT. The CDR3 coding sequence is TGTGCCAGCAGTCCATCATGGGACAGGGGGCTGGCTTTCTTT. This sequence encodes CASSPSWDRGLAFF.

The chain links TRBV4-3 to TRBJ2-7, with 13 bases that match TRBD2. V shed 4 bases, J shed 2 bases, and the junction held 8 bases outside the gene matches. The CDR3 sequence is 17 residues long. CDR1 LGHNA and CDR2 YSLEER come from the germline V gene. CDR3 in amino acids: CASSRHLGTSGTYEQYF. DNA of the CDR3: TGCGCCAGCAGCCGCCACCTGGGGACTAGCGGGACCTACGAGCAGTACTTC.

The chain has TRBV5-5 and TRBJ1-5, with unresolved D. V was trimmed by 4 bases and J by 5 bases, leaving 13 bases between them. This CDR3 is built from 14 residues. Per the germline V gene, CDR1 is SGHKS and CDR2 is YYEKEE (reference sequence). The CDR3 is CASSRDLGDQPQHF. The CDR3 DNA is TGTGCCAGCAGCCGGGATCTCGGGGATCAGCCCCAGCATTTT.

The chain links TRBV11-1 to TRBJ1-2; D is undetermined. The V gene's germline CDR1 is SGHAT and CDR2 FQDESV (reference sequence). Deletions cut 4 bases from V and 1 base from J, with 7 bases between. The CDR3 contains 13 residues. CDR3 in amino acids: CASSSRLNYGYTF. The CDR3 DNA reads TGTGCCAGCAGCTCCAGGCTTAACTATGGCTACACCTTC.

The J gene is TRBJ1-6, the V gene TRBV19, with 9 positions matching TRBD1. The CDR3 has 14 amino acids. CDR1 is LNHDA and CDR2 is SQIVND in the germline V gene (reference sequence). The trim removed 7 bases at V and 7 bases at J, leaving 5 bases unmatched. CDR3 in amino acids: CASTPDRGNSPLHF. CDR3 sequence (DNA): TGTGCCAGTACCCCGGACAGGGGAAATTCACCCCTCCACTTT.

This rearrangement joins TRBV7-2 to TRBJ2-5; 15 positions match TRBD2. The CDR3 is 16 residues long. The V segment lost 5 bases and the J segment 5 bases; nucleotides outside the gene matches: 6. Looked up from germline, CDR1 is SGHTA and CDR2 is FQGNSA. The CDR3 is CASSRTSGGARETQYF. Written as DNA, the CDR3 is TGTGCCAGCAGCCGGACTAGCGGGGGGGCCCGGGAGACCCAGTACTTC. The full variable domain, with the rest looked up from reference TRBV7-2 and TRBJ2-5, is GAGVSQSPSNKVTEKGKDVELRCDPISGHTALYWYRQSLGQGLEFLIYFQGNSAPDKSGLPSDRFSAERTGGSVSTLTIQRTQQEDSAVYLCASSRTSGGARETQYFGPGTRLLVL.

V is TRBV28 and J is TRBJ1-2; 9 bases are shared with TRBD1. J lost 7 bases, V lost 6 bases, and 15 bases had no gene match. There are 16 residues in the CDR3. The germline V gene has CDR1 MDHEN and CDR2 SYDVKM. CDR3 loop: CASSFGTGNMWRGYTF. The DNA of the CDR3 is TGTGCCAGCAGCTTCGGGACAGGGAATATGTGGCGTGGCTACACCTTC.

The chain has TRBV7-8 and TRBJ2-7; 11 bases map to TRBD2. The CDR3 runs to 15 residues. CDR1 and CDR2 (germline): SGHVS, FQNEAQ. V was pared by 6 bases and J by 2 bases, with 6 bases of the junction left unmatched. CDR3 sequence (DNA): TGTGCCAGCAGTATTAGCGGGAGGGCGGCCTACGAGCAGTACTTC. It is translated as CASSISGRAAYEQYF.

The chain carries TRBV6-2 or TRBV6-3 and TRBJ1-1; TRBD1 is a possible D gene (5 bases). The V end was cut by 6 bases, the J end by 4 bases, with 15 bases between. Germline CDR1 MNHEY, CDR2 SVGEGT. The CDR3 length is 14 residues. This chain's CDR3 is CASSPWGGSTEAFF. As DNA, the CDR3 is TGTGCCAGCAGCCCGTGGGGGGGATCCACTGAAGCTTTCTTT.

This clone has only one observation. The chain carries TRBV10-1 and TRBJ2-3; D gene unclear. From germline, CDR1 is WNHNN and CDR2 SYGVQD (reference sequence). Deletions cut 3 bases from V and 0 bases from J, with 7 bases between. This CDR3 region has 14 residues. The chain's CDR3 is CASSDGSSTDTQYF. DNA for the CDR3: TGCGCCAGCAGTGACGGTTCTAGCACAGATACGCAGTATTTT.

The chain is built from TRBV7-2 and TRBJ1-3; D remains unclear. V lost 0 bases and J lost 1, with 10 bases in between. The CDR3 length is 16 residues. CDR1 and CDR2 from the germline V gene are SGHTA and FQGNSA. CDR3 bases: TGTGCCAGCAGCTTAGCCAGCCGAACTTCTGGAAACACCATATATTTT. Its protein is CASSLASRTSGNTIYF.

The chain joins TRBV18 to TRBJ1-1; 7 bases line up with TRBD1. J lost 7 bases, V lost 3 bases, and 8 bases had no gene match. This CDR3 is built from 14 residues. The germline CDR1 and CDR2 sequences are KGHSH and LQKENI. Written as DNA, the CDR3 is TGTGCCAGCTCACCCAGACAGGGATGGCTTGAAGCTTTCTTT. It translates to CASSPRQGWLEAFF. The full variable domain, completed using reference TRBV18 and TRBJ1-1, is NAGVMQNPRHLVRRRGQEARLRCSPMKGHSHVYWYRQLPEEGLKFMVYLQKENIIDESGMPKERFSAEFPKEGPSILRIQQVVRGDSAAYFCASSPRQGWLEAFFGQGTRLTVV.

This rearrangement joins TRBV6-5 to TRBJ2-1, with 7 bases that match TRBD1. The V and J ends lost 6 bases and 1 base, in that order; junction bases with no gene match: 6. There are 15 residues in the CDR3. Per the germline V gene, CDR1 is MNHEY and CDR2 is SVGAGI. The CDR3 loop is CASSPGQASYNEQFF. CDR3 DNA sequence: TGTGCCAGCAGCCCCGGACAGGCATCCTACAATGAGCAGTTCTTC.

V and J are TRBV27 and TRBJ2-7, with D possibly being TRBD1 (6 bases). The V gene lost 3 bases and the J gene lost 0 bases, with 9 bases spanning the gap. The CDR3 runs 14 residues. Germline CDR1 reads MNHEY; CDR2 reads SMNVEV (reference sequence). CDR3 DNA sequence: TGTGCCAGCAGTTTTGGGGGCGGCTCCTACGAGCAGTACTTC. Its translation is CASSFGGGSYEQYF.

The chain carries TRBV14 and TRBJ1-2; 7 bases map to TRBD1. V dropped 4 bases and J dropped 5; count of bases not matched to a gene: 10. The CDR3 has 15 residues. CDR1 SGHDN and CDR2 FVKESK come from the germline V gene. CDR3 nucleotides: TGTGCCAGCAGCCCGACCCGGACAGGAAATTATGGCTACACCTTC. It encodes CASSPTRTGNYGYTF.

The J gene is TRBJ2-5, the V gene TRBV5-1; D is unresolved. This CDR3 has 12 residues. V was pared by 7 bases and J by 2 bases, with 9 bases between. Germline CDR1 and CDR2: SGHRS and YFSETQ. DNA for the CDR3: TGCGCCAGCGCAGTAGGTCAAGAGACCCAGTACTTC. Translation gives CASAVGQETQYF.